The clone carrying this T cell receptor (beta chain) was detected only a few times. This entry is derived from a study of blood T cell repertoires in COVID-19. Study context: Samples representing acute and convalescent COVID-19 were sourced from the United States, Italy and Spain. PBMCs, B-cell-depleted T cells, or T cells were the source of the cDNA or gDNA that made up the material.

Trimming stripped 2 bases from V and 11 bases from J, with 9 bases between. Germline V gives CDR1 MDHEN, CDR2 SYDVKM. The length of the CDR3 is 12 residues. Per the study methods: For nucleated cells, counts were estimated from reference gene primer amplification. The assay was immunoSEQ multiplex PCR, and TCRdb's table has in-frame clones only and misses some. That table supplies the V and J calls and clone size; D and trimming were determined from the DNA. Here the sample spans 170,000 or so clones, around 80% being singletons. The sequence was obtained from a man aged 65 to 79 with active or convalescent COVID-19. This chain joins TRBV28 and TRBJ2-2; a weak D match, TRBD2 (5 bases). Sequenced material: peripheral blood. The CDR3 sequence is CASSLVASELFF. The DNA of the CDR3 is TGTGCCAGCAGTTTAGTGGCTAGCGAGCTGTTTTTT.